The 30 T cell receptor beta chains below come from one sample, sequenced in a study of T cells after yellow fever vaccination. Via MiXCR, TCRdb re-called the 5' RACE reads, giving one row per CDR3 protein. The repertoire holds about 47,000 distinct CDR3 sequences, 7% to 8.5% seen once, with 28% in the top ten. The sequences come from CD8+ T cells sorted from PBMCs, collected approximately 15 days after the first yellow fever vaccination. Receptors originate from a young man who received the YFV17D yellow fever vaccine.

With regard to this clonotype: With a much larger clone just one base away, this may be a read error. This chain connects TRBV5-6 to TRBJ1-5; 8 bases fit TRBD1. Germline trimming cut 2 bases from V and 7 bases from J; bases unmatched to any gene: 8. Germline values: CDR1 SGHDT, CDR2 YYEEEE. The CDR3 runs to 15 residues. CDR3 loop: CASSFGQGLEQPQHF. CDR3 sequence (DNA): TGTGCCAGCAGCTTCGGACAGGGACTAGAGCAGCCCCAGCATTTT.

The gene calls are TRBV7-8 and TRBJ1-3; D gene unclear. From germline, CDR1 is SGHVS and CDR2 FQNEAQ. The ends were cut back, 1 base at V and 0 bases at J, with 10 bases in the middle. The CDR3 sequence is 16 residues long. The CDR3 sequence is CASSLGGEPSGNTIYF. CDR3 nucleotides: TGTGCCAGCAGCTTAGGCGGGGAACCCTCTGGAAACACCATATATTTT.

This clonotype showed up many times. V and J are TRBV14 and TRBJ2-7; no reliable D call. CDR1 is SGHDN, CDR2 FVKESK, per germline. Trimming stripped 0 bases from V and 7 bases from J, with 16 bases between. CDR3 length: 15 residues. CDR3 amino acids: CASSQDRYGLGEQYF. As DNA, the CDR3 is TGTGCCAGCAGCCAAGATCGATATGGTTTAGGGGAGCAGTACTTC. Filled out from reference TRBV14 and TRBJ2-7, the complete variable domain reads EAGVTQFPSHSVIEKGQTVTLRCDPISGHDNLYWYRRVMGKEIKFLLHFVKESKQDESGMPNNRFLAERTGGTYSTLKVQPAELEDSGVYFCASSQDRYGLGEQYFGPGTRLTVT.

This clonotype was counted ten times or more. The V call is TRBV12-5, the J call TRBJ2-4; D is unclear. There are 16 residues in the CDR3. V shed 5 bases and J shed 0 bases, with 14 bases lying between them. In germline, CDR1 is LGHNT, CDR2 FRNRAP. The CDR3: CASGGPGVAAKNIQYF. DNA for the CDR3: TGTGCTAGTGGTGGACCTGGAGTGGCAGCCAAAAACATTCAGTACTTC.

This clonotype has a count of ten or more. V and J are TRBV20-1 and TRBJ2-1; the D call may be TRBD1 or TRBD2 (5 bases each). Trimming took off 0 bases at V and 6 bases at J, with 15 bases between the two ends. There are 15 residues in the CDR3. From germline, CDR1 is DFQATT and CDR2 SNEGSKA (reference sequence). The CDR3 coding sequence is TGCAGTGCTAGAGATTGGGTTCGGGACGGCAATGAGCAGTTCTTC. Translated: CSARDWVRDGNEQFF.

In this sample, this clonotype turned up many times. CDR3 sequence: CASSASTGNEKLFF. The CDR3 nucleotides are TGTGCCAGCAGTGCCTCGACAGGGAATGAAAAACTGTTTTTT. The V gene is TRBV6-5, the J gene TRBJ1-4; 7 bases are a match to TRBD1. V shed 5 bases and J 5 bases; nucleotides not matched to a gene: 5. Germline values: CDR1 MNHEY, CDR2 SVGAGI. This CDR3 is 14 amino acids long.

This clonotype was found many times. This chain connects TRBV4-3 to TRBJ2-7; possible D gene TRBD2, 6 bases. The V end was cut by 0 bases, the J end by 0 bases, with 18 bases between. There are 18 residues in the CDR3. Per the germline V gene, CDR1 is LGHNA and CDR2 is YSLEER. In nucleotides, the CDR3 is TGCGCCAGCAGCCAAGATAGGGGTACGGGGGAGCTCTCCTACGAGCAGTACTTC. It translates to CASSQDRGTGELSYEQYF.

This clonotype was picked up many times. This chain links TRBV29-1 with TRBJ1-1, with 9 nucleotides matching TRBD1. The ends lost 4 bases at V and 7 bases at J; junction bases unmatched: 10. This CDR3 comprises 14 residues. The V gene's germline CDR1 is SQVTM and CDR2 ANQGSEA. The CDR3 sequence: CSVGLTGGGVEAFF. The CDR3 DNA sequence: TGCAGCGTTGGTTTAACAGGGGGCGGCGTTGAAGCTTTCTTT.

V usage is TRBV30 and J usage is TRBJ2-1; D may be TRBD2 (6 bases). In germline, CDR1 is GTSNPN, CDR2 SVGIG (reference sequence). CDR3 length: 12 residues. The V gene lost 5 bases and the J gene lost 6 bases, with 11 bases spanning the gap. The CDR3 here is CAWGRWVNEQFF. In DNA, the CDR3 is TGTGCCTGGGGGAGGTGGGTCAATGAGCAGTTCTTC.

This clonotype was counted ten times or more. This sequence joins TRBV7-9 and TRBJ2-7; D perhaps matches TRBD1 (5 bases). CDR3 length: 13 residues. Germline loops: CDR1 SEHNR, CDR2 FQNEAQ (reference sequence). Trimming stripped 8 bases from V and 0 bases from J, with 11 bases between. CDR3 protein: CASCDSSSYEQYF. The CDR3 coding sequence is TGTGCCAGCTGCGACAGTAGCTCCTACGAGCAGTACTTC. The complete variable domain, with remaining parts taken from reference TRBV7-9 and TRBJ2-7, reads DTGVSQNPRHKITKRGQNVTFRCDPISEHNRLYWYRQTLGQGPEFLTYFQNEAQLEKSRLLSDRFSAERPKGSFSTLEIQRTEQGDSAMYLCASCDSSSYEQYFGPGTRLTVT.

This clonotype showed up many times. The rearrangement uses TRBV4-3 and TRBJ2-1, with TRBD2 matching 9 bases. The CDR3 is 15 amino acids. V was clipped by 4 bases and J by 4 bases; unmatched bases: 5. CDR1 and CDR2 (germline): LGHNA, YSLEER. This CDR3 reads CASSPGTSRYNEQFF. In DNA, the CDR3 is TGCGCCAGCAGCCCTGGGACTAGCAGGTACAATGAGCAGTTCTTC.

V usage is TRBV12-3 or TRBV12-4 and J usage is TRBJ2-5; 10 bases agree with TRBD2. Germline trimming cut 11 bases from V and 0 bases from J; bases unmatched to any gene: 18. This CDR3 is 18 amino acids long. The chain's CDR3 is CAFSLDRLAGAYQETQYF. As DNA, the CDR3 is TGTGCCTTCAGTTTAGATCGGCTAGCGGGGGCGTACCAAGAGACCCAGTACTTC.

Remarks on this clonotype: A clone one base away is much larger, so this may be a read error. The V call is TRBV9, the J call TRBJ2-7, with 7 bases lining up with TRBD1. Germline lookup yields CDR1 SGDLS and CDR2 YYNGEE. CDR3 length: 13 residues. The CDR3 reads CASGVTGVSEQYV. CDR3 in DNA: TGTGCCAGCGGCGTTACAGGGGTCTCTGAGCAGTACGTC.

This clonotype was found many times. The CDR3, as DNA: TGTGCCAGCAGTTCCGGTCATGGCTACACCTTC. It translates to CASSSGHGYTF. The genes are TRBV6-5 and TRBJ1-2; no clear D gene. This CDR3 is 11 amino acids long. Germline assignment: CDR1 MNHEY and CDR2 SVGAGI. V was pared by 4 bases and J by 6 bases, with 6 bases between.

This clonotype was seen at least ten times. The J gene is TRBJ2-5, the V gene TRBV5-1; 12 bases match TRBD2. The V segment lost 2 bases and the J segment 5 bases; nucleotides outside the gene matches: 4. Germline V gives CDR1 SGHRS, CDR2 YFSETQ. This CDR3 has 15 residues. In DNA, the CDR3 is TGCGCCAGCAGCTTTTGGACTAGCGGGGTGGAGACCCAGTACTTC. Encoded protein: CASSFWTSGVETQYF.

This clonotype was detected many times. The V and J genes are TRBV9 and TRBJ1-3; no clear D gene. Germline-derived CDR1 and CDR2 are SGDLS and YYNGEE. This CDR3 has 17 residues. V gave up 3 bases and J gave up 0 bases, with 16 bases separating them. CDR3 region: CASSAFGRANSGNTIYF. DNA of the CDR3: TGTGCCAGCAGCGCCTTCGGACGGGCGAACTCTGGAAACACCATATATTTT.

There are many counts of this clonotype. V and J are TRBV3-1 and TRBJ2-1; TRBD2 aligns across 11 bases. V lost 5 bases to trimming and J lost 7 bases; unmatched junction nucleotides: 13. The CDR3 loop spans 17 amino acids. Germline V gene lookup returns CDR1 LGHDT and CDR2 YNNKEL (reference sequence). The CDR3 protein is CASSTILAGGPGNEQFF. CDR3 DNA sequence: TGTGCCAGCAGCACGATCTTAGCGGGGGGGCCGGGGAATGAGCAGTTCTTC.

This clonotype was detected ten times or more. The chain links TRBV7-9 to TRBJ2-2, with 8 bases fitting TRBD1. After removal of 5 bases from V and 1 base from J, the junction contained 9 bases not matched to a gene. Germline CDR1 and CDR2: SEHNR and FQNEAQ (reference sequence). The CDR3 length is 17 residues. The CDR3 is CASSAQPGTGNTGELFF. CDR3 bases: TGTGCCAGCAGCGCCCAGCCCGGGACAGGGAACACCGGGGAGCTGTTTTTT.

This clonotype was picked up many times. The gene calls are TRBV11-2 and TRBJ2-1; D not resolved. The CDR3 totals 11 residues. V lost 3 bases to trimming and J lost 10 bases, with 7 bases between them. The germline gives CDR1 SGHAT, CDR2 FQNNGV. The CDR3 spells CASSLQGEQFF. The CDR3 DNA reads as TGTGCCAGCAGCTTGCAAGGAGAGCAGTTCTTC.

In its sample, this clonotype was seen a few times. This rearrangement joins TRBV29-1 to TRBJ2-1; a weak D match, TRBD2 (6 bases). Germline assignment: CDR1 SQVTM and CDR2 ANQGSEA. The CDR3 totals 13 residues. V was pared by 1 base and J by 4 bases, with 8 bases between. The CDR3 loop reads CSVEGTNYNEQFF. CDR3 nucleotide sequence: TGCAGCGTTGAAGGGACTAATTACAATGAGCAGTTCTTC.

This clonotype was detected ten times or more. This chain uses TRBV9 with TRBJ1-5, with 7 bases identical to TRBD1. V lost 0 bases, J lost 2 bases, and 8 bases stayed unmatched. Germline V gene data show CDR1 as SGDLS and CDR2 as YYNGEE. The CDR3 runs to 17 residues. The CDR3 region is CASSVGTGEGGNQPQHF. DNA of the CDR3: TGTGCCAGCAGCGTAGGAACAGGGGAAGGCGGCAATCAGCCCCAGCATTTT.

This clonotype showed up many times. J is TRBJ1-4 and V is TRBV6-5; no reliable D call. CDR1 and CDR2 from the germline V gene are MNHEY and SVGAGI. Trimming left V 0 bases short and J 7 bases short, with 15 bases between. The CDR3 is made up of 16 amino acids. CDR3 nucleotides: TGTGCCAGCAGTTACTCGGGTTCTGGGATCGGTGAAAAACTGTTTTTT. Its translation is CASSYSGSGIGEKLFF.

This clonotype has ten or more counts. The chain has TRBV4-3 and TRBJ2-1; D may be TRBD2 (6 bases). From germline, CDR1 is LGHNA and CDR2 YSLEER. V was clipped by 0 bases and J by 9 bases, with 15 bases between them. The CDR3 has 15 residues. The CDR3 reads CASSQDLSSDGEQFF. The CDR3 region has the DNA TGCGCCAGCAGCCAAGACCTTTCTAGCGACGGTGAGCAGTTCTTC.

The V call is TRBV20-1, the J call TRBJ2-2; TRBD1 is a possible D gene (6 bases). CDR3 length: 14 residues. Germline-derived CDR1 and CDR2 are DFQATT and SNEGSKA (reference sequence). V dropped 5 bases and J dropped 0 bases, with 10 bases sitting between them. CDR3 protein: CSAPQGANTGELFF. CDR3 DNA sequence: TGCAGTGCTCCACAGGGCGCGAACACCGGGGAGCTGTTTTTT.

This clonotype was observed many times. The chain uses TRBV7-6 and TRBJ1-2; D might be TRBD1 (5 bases). V shed 5 bases and J shed 6 bases, with 10 bases lying between them. Per germline, CDR1 SGHVS and CDR2 FNYEAQ. The length of the CDR3 is 12 residues. CDR3 amino acids: CASSPTGDGYTF. The CDR3 bases are TGTGCCAGCAGCCCCACAGGTGATGGCTACACCTTC.

In this sample, this clonotype is medium-sized. The chain employs TRBV3-2 and TRBJ2-1; TRBD1 is the table's D call, not checked against the DNA. TRBV3-2 is annotated as a pseudogene. This CDR3 comprises 13 residues. The CDR3 sequence is CAAGGSSYNEQFF. CDR3 DNA: TGTGCCGCGGGGGGGAGCTCCTACAATGAGCAGTTCTTC.

In this sample, this clonotype turned up once. A much larger clone differs by one base, so this may be a read error. This chain joins TRBV12-3 or TRBV12-4 and TRBJ2-1; D not certain. This CDR3 is 12 amino acids long. CDR3 residues: CAGSLGANEQFF. The CDR3, as DNA: TGTGCCGGCAGTTTAGGAGCTAATGAGCAGTTCTTC.

This clonotype was recorded a few times. The CDR3 protein is CASSLTSGVNEQFF. The CDR3 region has the DNA TGTGCCAGCAGCTTGACTAGCGGGGTTAATGAGCAGTTCTTC. The gene calls are TRBV5-4 and TRBJ2-1, with 10 nucleotides matching TRBD2. J gave up 7 bases and V 1 base, and 2 bases lay outside the gene matches. Germline V lookup: CDR1 SGHNT, CDR2 YYREEE (reference sequence). This CDR3 region has 14 residues.

The chain links TRBV2 to TRBJ2-2; D tentatively fits TRBD1 or TRBD2 (5 bases each). Germline V gene sequence: CDR1 SNHLY, CDR2 FYNNEI. V was clipped by 4 bases and J by 1 base, with 7 bases between them. The CDR3 is 14 amino acids. The CDR3 region is CASSVGRNTGELFF. As DNA, the CDR3 is TGTGCCAGCAGTGTGGGACGGAACACCGGGGAGCTGTTTTTT.

This clonotype occurred many times. The CDR3 nucleotides are TGCGCCAGCAGCTTGCCCACATACGAGCAGTACTTC. Translation gives CASSLPTYEQYF. The rearrangement uses TRBV5-1 and TRBJ2-7; D ambiguous. Looked up from germline, CDR1 is SGHRS and CDR2 is YFSETQ. V lost 1 base and J 4 bases, leaving 6 bases between the germline ends. This CDR3 is 12 amino acids long.